The sample holds many counts of the clone carrying this T cell receptor beta chain. The target antigen is unknown. Genomic DNA served as template for TCR beta VDJ and CDR3 profiling. TCRdb passed the reads through MiXCR, listing each CDR3 protein once. The sample records roughly 17,000 distinct CDR3 sequences, approximately 38% being singletons. This sample is drawn from a study of CD8+CD57+ T cells in acquired aplastic anemia. Broader study findings: Both total CD4+ and CD8+ pools in patients were more diverse than CD8+CD57+ cells.

With 2 bases removed from V and 4 bases from J, the gap between germline ends came to 14 bases. CDR1 ENHRY and CDR2 SYGVKD come from the germline V gene. This CDR3 spans 16 amino acids. CD8+CD57+ cell expansion, shown by flow cytometry, had occurred in the patients selected for sequencing. V is TRBV10-3 and J is TRBJ2-2; D gene uncertain. The receptor comes from a human donor with aplastic anemia. Sequenced sample: CD8+CD57+ T cells sorted from PBMCs. Stated subset: bead-enriched CD8+CD57+ effector memory T cells from SAA patients. As DNA, the CDR3 is TGTGCCATCAGTGAGACCCAGCCCAGAGGCACCGGGGAGCTGTTTTTT. Amino acids: CAISETQPRGTGELFF.